This TCR beta chain was sequenced during a study of CD8 T cells in ankylosing spondylitis. Findings and caveats of the study: About 8 highly homologous variants made up a TCR beta motif, and this motif appeared characteristic of ankylosing spondylitis blood. Significant enrichment of disease-linked clones was reportedly seen in matched ankylosing spondylitis synovial fluid.

Note on this clonotype: The antigen is not known.

TCRdb re-called the 5' RACE reads through MiXCR, storing one row per CDR3 protein. The sample consists of approximately 130,000 distinct CDR3 sequences, about a tenth of them appearing once. The sequencing sample was made of blood, either unsorted or a sorted T cell fraction (not recorded which). The sequence was obtained from a male donor with ankylosing spondylitis or in good health (not recorded which).

The CDR3 coding sequence is TGTGCCAGCATGTCGGGAAACAATGAGCAGTTCTTC. It yields the protein CASMSGNNEQFF. The genes are TRBV12-3 or TRBV12-4 and TRBJ2-1; a possible D gene is TRBD2 (5 bases). Trimming stripped 7 bases from V and 5 bases from J, with 9 bases between. The CDR3 is 12 amino acids.